These 4 T cell receptor beta chains share one sample of origin, sequenced in a study of T cell repertoires in cytomegalovirus infection. TCRdb reprocessed the reads with MiXCR, giving one entry per CDR3 protein. The data contain some 130,000 distinct CDR3 sequences, 32% of them seen just once; the ten biggest clones take up roughly half. No antigen has been identified for these receptors. Sequencing was performed on CD8+ T cells from cultured PBMCs, taken from culture after CMV antigen stimulation. These receptors originate from a human donor in good health (CMV status not recorded). Some clones in this sample may be carry-over from other donors' samples.

V is TRBV19 and J is TRBJ1-5; perhaps TRBD1 as D (5 bases). In germline, CDR1 is LNHDA, CDR2 SQIVND (reference sequence). V lost 9 bases and J 6 bases, leaving 12 bases between the germline ends. The CDR3 spans 12 residues. The CDR3 loop is CASAGGVQPQHF. CDR3 bases: TGTGCCAGCGCGGGAGGGGTTCAGCCCCAGCATTTT.

Ten or more counts support this clonotype. The genes are TRBV7-3 and TRBJ2-3; 8 bases align to TRBD2. The CDR3 contains 15 residues. With 5 bases clipped from V and 5 bases from J, the junction kept 9 bases outside the gene matches. The germline CDR1 and CDR2 sequences are SGHTA and FQGTGA. The CDR3 region is CASSPTPTSEDTQYF. The CDR3 DNA follows: TGTGCCAGCAGCCCGACCCCGACTAGCGAAGATACGCAGTATTTT.

This clonotype was seen more than once but under ten times. V usage is TRBV29-1 and J usage is TRBJ2-7; a weak D match, TRBD1 (5 bases). The germline V gene encodes CDR1 SQVTM and CDR2 ANQGSEA. The germline V and J ends were trimmed by 5 bases and 2 bases, with 16 bases remaining between them. The CDR3 has 14 amino acids. The chain's CDR3 is CSVMGKKGAYEQYF. DNA of the CDR3: TGCAGCGTTATGGGAAAGAAAGGGGCCTACGAGCAGTACTTC.

The V and J genes are TRBV9 and TRBJ2-1; the D gene is possibly TRBD1 (6 bases). The CDR3 has 13 residues. Trimming shortened V by 3 bases and J by 5 bases, and 9 bases separated the two germline ends. Per germline, CDR1 SGDLS and CDR2 YYNGEE. CDR3 amino acids: CASSGTGHNEQFF. The CDR3 region has the DNA TGTGCCAGCAGCGGAACAGGGCACAATGAGCAGTTCTTC.